Sequencing of this TCR beta chain was carried out in a study of cytomegalovirus exposure and HLA in healthy donors. Study-level findings and limits: In a later analysis, most CMV-associated TCR beta chains appeared HLA-restricted. High specificity and sensitivity for cytomegalovirus status were reported for the classifier.

CDR3 size: 15 residues. V was trimmed by 1 base and J by 3 bases, leaving 12 bases between them. CDR1 and CDR2 from the germline V gene are LNHDA and SQIVND (reference sequence). A multiplex PCR was run with 60 Vbeta primers and 13 Jbeta primers. The repertoire was sequenced with immunoSEQ multiplex PCR; TCRdb's copy has only in-frame clones and lacks some. The table shows 90,000 to 120,000 clones, with about 74% occurring only once. Concerning this clone itself: What it recognizes is unknown.

V is TRBV19 and J is TRBJ1-2; D might be TRBD1 (6 bases). Material: PBMCs. This clonotype was obtained from a middle-aged woman in good health and CMV-seropositive. The CDR3 loop is CASSIVLGADYGYTF. CDR3 nucleotide sequence: TGTGCCAGTAGTATAGTGTTGGGGGCCGACTATGGCTACACCTTC.